The clone carrying this T cell receptor beta chain was picked up many times. Its antigen is unknown. The CDR3 loop spans 15 amino acids. Germline V gene lookup returns CDR1 SGHVS and CDR2 FQNEAQ. Germline trimming cut 6 bases from V and 3 bases from J; bases unmatched to any gene: 7. These data are taken from a study of regulatory T cells in long-lasting Graves disease. Across the whole study: Over 5 years on antithyroid drugs plus positive TSH receptor antibodies marked Graves' disease as persistent. Study observations and caveats: In persistent patients, shared public clonotypes (over 2,500) outnumbered those in new patients (about 1,000). Persistent disease was associated with favored TRBV28 usage and with favored use of TRBJ1-2 and TRBJ2-5. Reduced TCR diversity was observed in persistent Graves' patients versus newly diagnosed patients.

Sequencing libraries for TCR beta were prepared with iRepertoire HTBI primers and Arm-PCR of CDR3 regions. TCRdb independently ran MiXCR on the multiplex PCR reads; one entry per CDR3 protein. The sample includes around 500,000 distinct CDR3 sequences, roughly 20% of them seen just once. The time point: persistent/refractory GD, antithyroid drugs over 5 years with positive TRAb. PBMC RNA served as the TCR library source. The sequencing used peripheral blood mononuclear cells (PBMCs), collected when the disease was refractory, from a patient treated with antithyroid drugs. The V gene is TRBV7-8, the J gene TRBJ2-7; the match to TRBD1 covers 11 bases. The clonotype comes from a female donor with Graves disease. CDR3 protein: CASRLQGQGGYEQYF. CDR3 DNA: TGTGCCAGCAGGCTACAGGGACAGGGGGGCTACGAGCAGTACTTC.